A selection of T cell receptor beta chains follows, all from one sample in a study of T cell responses to AZD1222 COVID-19 vaccine. TCRdb keeps only in-frame clones here, not all; method: immunoSEQ multiplex PCR. Of 150,000 to 200,000 clones in the sample, about nine tenths are singletons; the top ten hold roughly 0.99%. This material consisted of peripheral blood, taken on day 0 of AZD1222 vaccination. All receptors come from an adult in good health. Each CDR3 is given with its conserved first and last residue.

>TRBJ1-2|TRBV28
CASTLEGGRYNYGYTF
>TRBJ2-7|TRBV28
CASSPGQVYSYEQYF
>TRBJ1-3|TRBV19
CASSIVTGTDSGNTIYF
>TRBJ1-1|TRBV6-5
CASSYGPDSSQSAFF
>TRBJ2-7|TRBV25-1
CASSAGLAFYEQYF
>TRBJ1-1|TRBV27
CASTPGPVAEAFF
>TRBJ2-3|TRBV7-2
CASSSGTSTDTQYF
>TRBJ2-5|TRBV14
CASSQVLGQGYGTQYF
>TRBJ1-2|TRBV28
CASSDRVRGGYTF
>TRBJ2-7|TRBV10-1
CASSGPESSYEQYF